This paragraph covers one T cell receptor beta chain sequence. This record belongs to a study of shared clonotypes between healthy human individuals. CDR1 and CDR2 (germline): LNHDA, SQIVND (reference sequence). The CDR3 runs 15 residues. Trimming shortened V by 9 bases and J by 2 bases, and 17 bases separated the two germline ends. Genomic DNA from each subset was divided evenly over several immunoSEQ plates. TCRdb keeps only in-frame clones here, not all; method: immunoSEQ multiplex PCR. The sample has some 2.1 million clones; roughly 95% are singletons. Naive CD8 cells comprised CD45RO-negative, CCR7-positively selected cells, excluding terminally differentiated effector memory CD45RA+ cells.

This chain links TRBV19 with TRBJ1-3, with D uncertain. This TCR came from a man between 18 and 29 years old in good health. Some clones in this sample may be carry-over from other donors' samples. Sequencing was done on a sample of naive CD8+ T cells from PBMCs. CDR3 sequence reads: CASTDNSSPGNTIYF. The CDR3 DNA follows: TGTGCCAGCACAGACAACTCTTCCCCTGGAAACACCATATATTTT.